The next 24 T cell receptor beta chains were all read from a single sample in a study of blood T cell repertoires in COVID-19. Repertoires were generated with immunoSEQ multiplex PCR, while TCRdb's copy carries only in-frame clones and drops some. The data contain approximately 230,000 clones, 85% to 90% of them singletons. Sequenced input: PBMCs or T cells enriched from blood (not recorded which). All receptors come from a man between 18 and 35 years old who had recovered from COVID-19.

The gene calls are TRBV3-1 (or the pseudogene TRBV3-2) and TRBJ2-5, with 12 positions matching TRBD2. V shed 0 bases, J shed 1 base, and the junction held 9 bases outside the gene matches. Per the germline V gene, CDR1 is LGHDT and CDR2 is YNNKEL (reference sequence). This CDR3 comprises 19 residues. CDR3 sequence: CASSQERLAGGPSQETQYF. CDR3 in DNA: TGTGCCAGCAGCCAAGAAAGGCTAGCGGGGGGGCCATCCCAAGAGACCCAGTACTTC.

The CDR3 DNA is TGTGCCAGCAGCTTAGATGGGACTCACACCGGGGAGCTGTTTTTT. Encoded protein: CASSLDGTHTGELFF. The rearrangement joins TRBV11-3 to TRBJ2-2; a possible D gene is TRBD2 (6 bases). Germline V gene sequence: CDR1 SGHNT, CDR2 YENEEA. This CDR3 is built from 15 residues. V lost 0 bases and J lost 3, with 8 bases in between.

The CDR3 nucleotides read TGTGCCAGCTGTCCGGGGGGTGGCAATCAGCCCCAGCATTTT. Encoded protein: CASCPGGGNQPQHF. This sequence joins TRBV25-1 and TRBJ1-5; D is perhaps TRBD1 (5 bases). Deletions cut 8 bases from V and 2 bases from J, with 13 bases between. The CDR3 is 14 amino acids. In germline, CDR1 is MGHDK, CDR2 SYGVNS.

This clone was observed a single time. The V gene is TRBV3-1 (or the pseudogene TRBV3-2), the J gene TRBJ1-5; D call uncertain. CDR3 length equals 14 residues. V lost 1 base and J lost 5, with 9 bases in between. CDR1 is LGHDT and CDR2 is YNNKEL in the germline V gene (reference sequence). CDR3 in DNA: TGTGCCAGCAGCCAAGTGCCGGGAGATCAGCCCCAGCATTTT. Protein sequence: CASSQVPGDQPQHF.

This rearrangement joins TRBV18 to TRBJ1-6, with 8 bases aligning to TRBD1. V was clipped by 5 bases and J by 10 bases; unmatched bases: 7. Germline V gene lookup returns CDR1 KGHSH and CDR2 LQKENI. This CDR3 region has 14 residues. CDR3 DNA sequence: TGTGCCAGCTCATCGGACAGGGTGGGCTCACCCCTCCACTTT. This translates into CASSSDRVGSPLHF.

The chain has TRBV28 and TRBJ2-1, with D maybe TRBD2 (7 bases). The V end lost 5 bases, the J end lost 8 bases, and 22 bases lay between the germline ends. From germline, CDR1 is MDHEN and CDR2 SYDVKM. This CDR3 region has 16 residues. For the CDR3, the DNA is TGTGCCAGCAGTCCGTTTTCGGGGGAGGGGGGCCATGAGCAGTTCTTC. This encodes CASSPFSGEGGHEQFF.

CDR3: CASRQNRVTEAFF. In nucleotides, the CDR3 is TGTGCCAGCAGGCAAAACAGGGTCACTGAAGCTTTCTTT. The chain combines TRBV12-3 or TRBV12-4 with TRBJ1-1; tentative D call: TRBD1 (6 bases). This CDR3 region has 13 residues. V was trimmed by 6 bases and J by 4 bases, leaving 12 bases between them.

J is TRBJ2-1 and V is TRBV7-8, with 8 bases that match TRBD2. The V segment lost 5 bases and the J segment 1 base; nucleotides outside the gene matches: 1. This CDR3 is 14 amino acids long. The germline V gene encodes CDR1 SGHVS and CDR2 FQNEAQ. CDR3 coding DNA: TGTGCCAGCAGCGCTAGCGGGTCCTACAATGAGCAGTTCTTC. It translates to CASSASGSYNEQFF.

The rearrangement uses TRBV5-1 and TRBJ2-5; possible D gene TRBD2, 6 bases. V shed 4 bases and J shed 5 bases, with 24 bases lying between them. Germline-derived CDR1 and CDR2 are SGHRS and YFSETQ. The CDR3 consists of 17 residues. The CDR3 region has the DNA TGCGCCAGCAGCCTTCCGAGGAATGTGGAGGGCCAGGAGACCCAGTACTTC. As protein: CASSLPRNVEGQETQYF.

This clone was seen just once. CDR3 bases: TGTGCCAGCATACGACAGGGGGCTTTCGAGAATCAGCCCCAGCATTTT. Translation gives CASIRQGAFENQPQHF. This chain joins TRBV28 and TRBJ1-5; 10 bases agree with TRBD1. From germline, CDR1 is MDHEN and CDR2 SYDVKM. This CDR3 region has 16 residues. Losses at the gene ends were 7 bases for V and 4 bases for J; bases not matched to a gene: 10.

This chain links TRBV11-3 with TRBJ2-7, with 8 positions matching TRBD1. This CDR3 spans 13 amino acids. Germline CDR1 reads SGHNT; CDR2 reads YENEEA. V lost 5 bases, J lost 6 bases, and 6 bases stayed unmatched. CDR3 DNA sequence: TGTGCCAGCAGCCCAAGGACAGGGCGCGAGCAGTACTTC. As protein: CASSPRTGREQYF.

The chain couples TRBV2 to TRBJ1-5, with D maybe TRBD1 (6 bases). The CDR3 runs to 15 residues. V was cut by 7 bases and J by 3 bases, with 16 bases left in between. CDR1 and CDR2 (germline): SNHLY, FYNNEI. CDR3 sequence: CASTLEGGSNQPQHF. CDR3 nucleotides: TGTGCCAGCACCCTCGAGGGGGGGTCCAATCAGCCCCAGCATTTT.

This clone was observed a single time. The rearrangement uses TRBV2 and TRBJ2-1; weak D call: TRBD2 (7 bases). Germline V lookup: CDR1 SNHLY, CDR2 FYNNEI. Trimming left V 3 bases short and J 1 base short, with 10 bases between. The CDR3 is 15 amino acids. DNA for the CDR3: TGTGCCAGCAGTGAGGGGAGGGGGTCCTACAATGAGCAGTTCTTC. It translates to CASSEGRGSYNEQFF.

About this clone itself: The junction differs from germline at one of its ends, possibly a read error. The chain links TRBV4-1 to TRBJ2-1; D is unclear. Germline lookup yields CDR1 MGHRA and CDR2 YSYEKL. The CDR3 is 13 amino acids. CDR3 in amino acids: CASSKDPRWEQFF. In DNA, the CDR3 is TGCGCCAGCAGCAAAGACCCGAGGTGGGAGCAGTTCTTC.

In nucleotides, the CDR3 is TGTGCCAGCGGAGCCCCGTCGACGGACTACGAGCAGTACTTC. This codes for CASGAPSTDYEQYF. The chain links TRBV2 to TRBJ2-7, with D uncertain. CDR1 and CDR2 from the germline V gene are SNHLY and FYNNEI. V lost 8 bases and J lost 3, with 17 bases in between. The CDR3 is 14 residues long.

The CDR3 loop is CASSPGQNLANYGYTF. The CDR3 nucleotides are TGTGCCAGTAGTCCGGGACAGAATCTCGCTAACTATGGCTACACCTTC. The chain combines TRBV19 with TRBJ1-2; 7 positions agree with TRBD1. The CDR3 spans 16 residues. V was pared by 5 bases and J by 0 bases, with 9 bases of the junction left unmatched. Per germline, CDR1 LNHDA and CDR2 SQIVND (reference sequence).

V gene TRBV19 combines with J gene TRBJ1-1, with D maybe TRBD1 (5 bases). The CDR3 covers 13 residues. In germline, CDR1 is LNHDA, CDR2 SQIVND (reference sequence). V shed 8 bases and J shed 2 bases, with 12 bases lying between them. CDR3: CASAPGINTEAFF. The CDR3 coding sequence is TGTGCCAGTGCCCCAGGGATAAACACTGAAGCTTTCTTT. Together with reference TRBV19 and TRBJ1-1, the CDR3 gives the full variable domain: DGGITQSPKYLFRKEGQNVTLSCEQNLNHDAMYWYRQDPGQGLRLIYYSQIVNDFQKGDIAEGYSVSREKKESFPLTVTSAQKNPTAFYLCASAPGINTEAFFGQGTRLTVV.

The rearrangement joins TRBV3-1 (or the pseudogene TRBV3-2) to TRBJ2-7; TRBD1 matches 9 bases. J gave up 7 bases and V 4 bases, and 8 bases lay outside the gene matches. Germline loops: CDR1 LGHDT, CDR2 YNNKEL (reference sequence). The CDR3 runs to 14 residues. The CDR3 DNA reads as TGTGCCAGCAGCCCCAGGGACAGGGATGGAGAGCAGTACTTC. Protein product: CASSPRDRDGEQYF.

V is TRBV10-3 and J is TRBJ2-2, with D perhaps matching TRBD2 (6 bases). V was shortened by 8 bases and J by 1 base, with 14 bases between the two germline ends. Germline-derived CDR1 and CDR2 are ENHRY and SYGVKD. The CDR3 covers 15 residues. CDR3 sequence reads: CAIGRSRENTGELFF. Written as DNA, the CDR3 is TGTGCCATCGGTCGGTCGCGGGAGAACACCGGGGAGCTGTTTTTT.

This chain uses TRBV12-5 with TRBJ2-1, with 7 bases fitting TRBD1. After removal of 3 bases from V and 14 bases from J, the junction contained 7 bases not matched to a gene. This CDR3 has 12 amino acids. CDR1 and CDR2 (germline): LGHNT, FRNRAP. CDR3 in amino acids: CASGLTGVGKFF. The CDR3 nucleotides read TGTGCTAGTGGTTTAACAGGGGTTGGTAAGTTCTTC.

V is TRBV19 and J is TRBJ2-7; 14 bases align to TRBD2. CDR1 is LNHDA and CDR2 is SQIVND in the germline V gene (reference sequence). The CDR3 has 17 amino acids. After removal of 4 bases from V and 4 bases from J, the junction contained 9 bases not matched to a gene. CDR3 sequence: CASSTGRGTSGSYEQYF. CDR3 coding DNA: TGTGCCAGTAGTACTGGCAGGGGGACTAGCGGGAGTTACGAGCAGTACTTC. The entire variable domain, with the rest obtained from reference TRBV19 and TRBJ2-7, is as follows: DGGITQSPKYLFRKEGQNVTLSCEQNLNHDAMYWYRQDPGQGLRLIYYSQIVNDFQKGDIAEGYSVSREKKESFPLTVTSAQKNPTAFYLCASSTGRGTSGSYEQYFGPGTRLTVT.

The CDR3 nucleotides are TGTGCCAGCAGCGTCGGAGGCTGGTCTAATGAAAAACTGTTTTTT. Translation gives CASSVGGWSNEKLFF. The V gene is TRBV13, the J gene TRBJ1-4; D unresolved. The CDR3 covers 15 residues. CDR1 PRHDT and CDR2 FYEKMQ come from the germline V gene (reference sequence). Between the trimmed V and J ends, which lost 5 bases and 3 bases, there was a span of 13 bases.

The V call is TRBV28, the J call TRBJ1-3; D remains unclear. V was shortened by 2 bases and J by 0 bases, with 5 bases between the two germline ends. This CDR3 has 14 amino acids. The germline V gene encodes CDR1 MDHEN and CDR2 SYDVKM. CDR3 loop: CASSLPNSGNTIYF. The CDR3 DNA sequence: TGTGCCAGCAGTTTACCCAACTCTGGAAACACCATATATTTT.

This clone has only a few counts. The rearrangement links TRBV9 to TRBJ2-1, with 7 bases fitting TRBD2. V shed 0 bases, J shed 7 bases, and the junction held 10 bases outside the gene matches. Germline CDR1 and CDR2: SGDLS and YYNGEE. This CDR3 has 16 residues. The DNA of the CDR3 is TGTGCCAGCAGCGTAGGTTTGAGCGGGACCTCGAATGAGCAGTTCTTC. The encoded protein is CASSVGLSGTSNEQFF.